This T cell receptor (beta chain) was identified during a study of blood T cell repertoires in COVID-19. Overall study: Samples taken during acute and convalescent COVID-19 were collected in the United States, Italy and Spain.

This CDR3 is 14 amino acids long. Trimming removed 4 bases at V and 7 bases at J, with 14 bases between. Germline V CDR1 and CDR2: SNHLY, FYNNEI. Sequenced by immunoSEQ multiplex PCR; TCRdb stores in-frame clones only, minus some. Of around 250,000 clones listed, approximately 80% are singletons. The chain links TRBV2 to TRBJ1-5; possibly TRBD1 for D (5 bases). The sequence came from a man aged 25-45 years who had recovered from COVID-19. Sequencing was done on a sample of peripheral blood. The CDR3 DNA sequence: TGTGCCAGCAGTGTCCCAGGGTCGAGACAGCCCCAGCATTTT. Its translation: CASSVPGSRQPQHF.